These T cell receptor beta chains were read from a single sample in a study of blood T cell repertoires in COVID-19. Assay: immunoSEQ multiplex PCR; the TCRdb copy retains only in-frame clones and omits some. Here the sample spans approximately 260,000 clones, roughly 85% being singletons. The sample consisted of peripheral blood. Every receptor here comes from an older woman with acute or convalescent COVID-19. CDR3s leave out the opening cysteine and the closing phenylalanine or tryptophan.

V: TRBV29-1
length: 10
J: TRBJ1-1
CDR3: SVRQGNTEAF

V: TRBV7-3
length: 12
J: TRBJ2-3
CDR3: ASSSTGYTDTQY

V: TRBV2
length: 13
J: TRBJ1-5
CDR3: ASSEQGNGNQPQH

V: TRBV28
length: 13
J: TRBJ1-2
CDR3: ASSRSGTGNYGYT

V: TRBV5-1
length: 14
J: TRBJ2-7
CDR3: ASSSSASGGAGEQY

V: TRBV5-1
length: 12
J: TRBJ1-2
CDR3: ASSLNSRRDGYT

V: TRBV12-3/TRBV12-4
length: 8
J: TRBJ1-1
CDR3: ASSLGGAF

V: TRBV2
length: 13
J: TRBJ2-2
CDR3: ASSPSGGAVGELF

V: TRBV5-6
length: 10
J: TRBJ1-1
CDR3: ASRSGVAEAF

V: TRBV5-1
length: 13
J: TRBJ1-1
CDR3: ASSPDGATGTEAF

V: TRBV10-3
length: 9
J: TRBJ2-1
CDR3: AIMGANEQF

V: TRBV19
length: 12
J: TRBJ2-7
CDR3: ASSTPQGFYEQY

V: TRBV11-2
length: 13
J: TRBJ1-2
CDR3: ASSLGFGRLYGYT

V: TRBV2
length: 13
J: TRBJ1-1
CDR3: ASREQGKVNTEAF

V: TRBV4-1
length: 13
J: TRBJ1-1
CDR3: ASSQTLGGRTEAF

V: TRBV4-2
length: 14
J: TRBJ2-1
CDR3: ASSHHQGRTSFEQF

V: TRBV19
length: 13
J: TRBJ2-5
CDR3: ASSLGQGLWETQY

V: TRBV5-1
length: 14
J: TRBJ2-5
CDR3: ASSLGPAGGQETQY

V: TRBV2
length: 13
J: TRBJ2-1
CDR3: ASRAGTNGGNEQF

V: TRBV15
length: 15
J: TRBJ1-5
CDR3: ATSSPGGQNSNQPQH

V: TRBV3-1/TRBV3-2
length: 12
J: TRBJ2-1
CDR3: ASKPRGSYNEQF

V: TRBV2
length: 11
J: TRBJ1-4
CDR3: ASKGQGGEKLF

V: TRBV3-1/TRBV3-2
length: 14
J: TRBJ1-1
CDR3: ASSPAGTGGLTEAF

V: TRBV15
length: 14
J: TRBJ1-6
CDR3: ATSRGQGAGNSPLH

V: TRBV20-1
length: 9
J: TRBJ2-5
CDR3: SADREETQY

V: TRBV19
length: 10
J: TRBJ2-2
CDR3: ASFRPTGELF

V: TRBV30
length: 12
J: TRBJ2-1
CDR3: AWKLAGGAYEQF

V: TRBV5-1
length: 13
J: TRBJ1-3
CDR3: ASSFTPINRNTIY

V: TRBV7-9
length: 12
J: TRBJ2-1
CDR3: ASSHSVSYNEQF

V: TRBV5-1
length: 14
J: TRBJ2-1
CDR3: ASSLVSSGAYNEQF